A single sample is the source of the 24 T cell receptor beta chains below, sequenced in a study of read filtering for tumor transcriptome and immune sequencing. The library was built from 400 to 500 ng RNA with molecular barcoded adaptors for alpha/delta and beta/gamma chains. TCRdb re-analysed the reads in MiXCR, keeping a single row per CDR3 protein. The sample includes about 62,000 distinct CDR3 sequences, approximately 18% of them seen just once. The sample was a population of CD138-negative cells sorted from bone marrow. The source of these receptors is a donor aged 40 or older with multiple myeloma.

In this sample, this clonotype turned up many times. The chain recombines TRBV4-1 with TRBJ2-1; D gene uncertain. V was pared by 0 bases and J by 3 bases, with 9 bases between. The length of the CDR3 is 15 residues. Germline V gene lookup returns CDR1 MGHRA and CDR2 YSYEKL. The CDR3 DNA is TGCGCCAGCAGCCAAGAAGAGACTCTCTACAATGAGCAGTTCTTC. This translates into CASSQEETLYNEQFF.

This clonotype was observed at least ten times. CDR3 in amino acids: CASTQGGNQPQHF. CDR3 coding DNA: TGTGCCAGCACTCAGGGCGGCAATCAGCCCCAGCATTTT. The genes are TRBV18 and TRBJ1-5, with D perhaps TRBD1 (5 bases). Trimming took 8 bases from V and 2 from J, leaving 10 bases between them. CDR1 KGHSH and CDR2 LQKENI come from the germline V gene. The CDR3 runs 13 residues.

As to this clonotype: This may be a read error: a much more frequent sequence differs by one nucleotide. The V gene is TRBV2, the J gene TRBJ1-2; D is ambiguous. This CDR3 has 14 amino acids. CDR1 is SNHLY and CDR2 is FYNNEI in the germline V gene. The CDR3 bases are TGTGCCAGCAGTGTTGTCAGCGGGCTTTATGGCTGCACCTTC. It encodes CASSVVSGLYGCTF.

This clonotype has ten or more counts. CDR3 DNA sequence: TGTGCCAGCAGCCAAGATGGGACAGCCTACGAGCAGTACTTC. The encoded protein is CASSQDGTAYEQYF. The V call is TRBV14, the J call TRBJ2-7; 7 nucleotides align to TRBD1. CDR3 length: 14 amino acids. Germline V gene lookup returns CDR1 SGHDN and CDR2 FVKESK. The junction had 1 base not matched to a gene; V was cut back by 0 bases and J by 2 bases.

This rearrangement joins TRBV6-1 to TRBJ2-3; D not resolved. Trimming pared 7 bases from V and 5 bases from J, leaving 7 bases between. This CDR3 is built from 11 residues. Germline-derived CDR1 and CDR2 are MNHNS and SASEGT. The CDR3: CASILGDTQYF. In nucleotides, the CDR3 is TGTGCCAGCATTCTCGGAGATACGCAGTATTTT.

In the case of this clonotype: This sequence may be a read error, since a much larger clone differs from it by one base. The genes are TRBV5-6 and TRBJ1-2, with D possibly TRBD1 on 6 matching bases. The V and J ends lost 4 bases and 4 bases respectively, with 26 bases between them. This CDR3 comprises 18 residues. Germline V lookup: CDR1 SGHDT, CDR2 YYEEEE. The CDR3 protein is CASSPKSHMGGASYGYTF. Written as DNA, the CDR3 is TGTGCCAGCAGCCCGAAGTCCCATATGGGGGGCGCGAGCTATGGCTACACCTTC.

This clonotype was counted ten times or more. The junction departs from the called germline gene at one end, perhaps through a read error. The chain carries TRBV23-1 and TRBJ2-5, with 8 positions matching TRBD2. TRBV23-1 is marked as an open reading frame, function uncertain. The CDR3 runs 19 residues. CDR3 nucleotides: TGCGCCAGCAGTCAACCTCGCCTAGTAGCGGGATATCCCCAAGAGACCAAGTACTTC. Translation: CASSQPRLVAGYPQETKYF.

This clonotype was counted once. The CDR3, as DNA: TGCAGTGCTAGAGTGCGGGGGAGACGCCGAGAGACCCAGTACTTC. Translated, it gives CSARVRGRRRETQYF. V and J are TRBV20-1 and TRBJ2-5, with TRBD2 matching over 7 bases. CDR1 is DFQATT and CDR2 is SNEGSKA in the germline V gene (reference sequence). V lost 1 base to trimming and J lost 4 bases; unmatched junction nucleotides: 9. This CDR3 has 15 amino acids.

This clonotype has at least ten counts. V and J are TRBV30 and TRBJ1-1, with D perhaps matching TRBD1 (5 bases). The germline gives CDR1 GTSNPN, CDR2 SVGIG (reference sequence). Trimming pared 0 bases from V and 3 bases from J, leaving 11 bases between. The CDR3 contains 14 residues. CDR3 coding DNA: TGTGCCTGGAGTGTTGGAGGGGCGTACACTGAAGCTTTCTTT. It is translated as CAWSVGGAYTEAFF.

This clonotype was seen more than once but under ten times. V usage is TRBV5-4 and J usage is TRBJ2-2, with 10 nucleotides matching TRBD2. In germline, CDR1 is SGHNT, CDR2 YYREEE (reference sequence). J gave up 3 bases and V 5 bases, and 4 bases lay outside the gene matches. The CDR3 contains 15 residues. The CDR3 sequence: CASRPGLADTGELFF. As DNA, the CDR3 is TGTGCCAGCAGGCCAGGACTAGCGGACACCGGGGAGCTGTTTTTT.

There are a few counts of this clonotype. This may arise from a read error, as a much more abundant clone is one base away. The chain employs TRBV20-1 and TRBJ2-5, with a tentative D call TRBD1 (7 bases). Germline CDR1 reads DFQATT; CDR2 reads SNEGSKA (reference sequence). The length of the CDR3 is 11 residues. With 5 bases removed from V and 4 bases from J, the gap between germline ends came to 8 bases. The CDR3 spells CSAQGGETQYF. The DNA for the CDR3 is TGCAGTGCTCAGGGGGGAGAGACCCAGTACTTC.

This clonotype was counted at least ten times. The V and J genes are TRBV5-6 and TRBJ2-5; 7 bases are a match to TRBD2. The CDR3 is 13 amino acids. Germline assignment: CDR1 SGHDT and CDR2 YYEEEE. The ends lost 3 bases at V and 5 bases at J; junction bases unmatched: 4. CDR3 amino acids: CASSSQGGETQYF. The CDR3 DNA is TGTGCCAGCAGCTCCCAGGGAGGGGAGACCCAGTACTTC.

This clonotype was recorded many times. This chain links TRBV29-1 with TRBJ2-7, with a weak D call TRBD2 (5 bases). V dropped 8 bases and J dropped 3 bases, with 17 bases sitting between them. The CDR3 loop spans 13 amino acids. CDR1 SQVTM and CDR2 ANQGSEA come from the germline V gene. CDR3 bases: TGCAGCACCACGCACGGGGTTGGCTACGAGCAGTACTTC. It codes for CSTTHGVGYEQYF.

This clonotype was recorded at least ten times. The chain uses TRBV2 and TRBJ1-1, with D tentatively TRBD1 (6 bases). The CDR3 contains 14 residues. CDR1 and CDR2 (germline): SNHLY, FYNNEI. Between the trimmed V and J ends, which lost 7 bases and 3 bases, there was a span of 15 bases. CDR3 in amino acids: CASKPDRTYTEAFF. CDR3 DNA sequence: TGTGCCAGCAAACCCGACAGGACCTACACTGAAGCTTTCTTT. Full variable domain (missing parts from reference TRBV2 and TRBJ1-1): EPEVTQTPSHQVTQMGQEVILRCVPISNHLYFYWYRQILGQKVEFLVSFYNNEISEKSEIFDDQFSVERPDGSNFTLKIRSTKLEDSAMYFCASKPDRTYTEAFFGQGTRLTVV.

This clonotype came up many times. The chain couples TRBV7-2 to TRBJ2-7, with D perhaps TRBD1 (8 bases). The CDR3 has 14 residues. Germline V gives CDR1 SGHTA, CDR2 FQGNSA. V shed 4 bases and J shed 5 bases, with 15 bases lying between them. CDR3 sequence reads: CASSSERGQDEQYF. The CDR3, as DNA: TGTGCCAGCAGCTCCGAGCGGGGACAGGACGAGCAGTACTTC.

This clonotype was recorded many times. The chain links TRBV11-2 to TRBJ2-1; unclear D gene. V lost 1 base and J 0 bases, leaving 7 bases between the germline ends. The CDR3 has 15 residues. CDR1 SGHAT and CDR2 FQNNGV come from the germline V gene. This chain's CDR3 is CASSLALSSYNEQFF. The DNA of the CDR3 is TGTGCCAGCAGCTTAGCTCTGAGCTCCTACAATGAGCAGTTCTTC.

This clonotype was counted many times. CDR3 loop: CASSRAGSLKETQYF. CDR3 DNA: TGTGCCAGCAGTCGGGCGGGAAGTCTAAAAGAGACCCAGTACTTC. The chain has TRBV28 and TRBJ2-5, with a weak D call TRBD2 (6 bases). The V and J ends lost 5 bases and 3 bases respectively, with 16 bases between them. Germline CDR1 is MDHEN and CDR2 is SYDVKM. CDR3 size: 15 residues. Full variable domain (missing parts from reference TRBV28 and TRBJ2-5): DVKVTQSSRYLVKRTGEKVFLECVQDMDHENMFWYRQDPGLGLRLIYFSYDVKMKEKGDIPEGYSVSREKKERFSLILESASTNQTSMYLCASSRAGSLKETQYFGPGTRLLVL.

This clonotype was observed at least ten times. The chain links TRBV5-1 to TRBJ2-1; 10 bases fit TRBD1. The CDR3 runs to 16 residues. Germline trimming cut 4 bases from V and 5 bases from J; bases unmatched to any gene: 9. Germline V gene data show CDR1 as SGHRS and CDR2 as YFSETQ. The CDR3 loop is CASSVADRGLNNEQFF. The CDR3, as DNA: TGCGCCAGCAGCGTTGCCGACAGGGGGCTAAACAATGAGCAGTTCTTC.

This clonotype came up many times. V and J are TRBV19 and TRBJ2-7, with D possibly being TRBD1 (5 bases). This CDR3 has 14 residues. The germline V and J ends were trimmed by 5 bases and 2 bases, with 13 bases remaining between them. Germline assignment: CDR1 LNHDA and CDR2 SQIVND (reference sequence). CDR3 coding DNA: TGTGCCAGTAGTTTTGGACACACCGCCTACGAGCAGTACTTC. Amino acids: CASSFGHTAYEQYF.

There are many counts of this clonotype. The V gene is TRBV6-2 or TRBV6-3, the J gene TRBJ2-1; D is perhaps TRBD1 (7 bases). The CDR3 has 14 residues. With 7 bases removed from V and 1 base from J, the gap between germline ends came to 11 bases. The germline V gene encodes CDR1 MNHEY and CDR2 SVGEGT. The CDR3 nucleotides read TGTGCCAGCAAGACAGGGAGGTCCTACAATGAGCAGTTCTTC. It is translated as CASKTGRSYNEQFF.

Points on this clonotype: Being one base from a much bigger clone, this may be a read error. V usage is TRBV21-1 and J usage is TRBJ2-1. TRBV21-1 counts as a pseudogene. This CDR3 is built from 12 residues. CDR3 nucleotides: TGTGCCAGCAGCCATTTTAACGATAAGCAGTTCTTC. Its translation: CASSHFNDKQFF.

This chain joins TRBV7-2 and TRBJ2-3; TRBD2 matches 7 bases. Germline V gene sequence: CDR1 SGHTA, CDR2 FQGNSA. This CDR3 has 16 residues. The junction had 7 bases not matched to a gene; V was cut back by 1 base and J by 3 bases. As DNA, the CDR3 is TGTGCCAGCAGCTTAGGCGGGGGAGGGCCTACAGATACGCAGTATTTT. It specifies CASSLGGGGPTDTQYF.

This clonotype was counted many times. The rearrangement links TRBV3-1 to TRBJ2-7, with 8 bases identical to TRBD2. The V gene's germline CDR1 is LGHDT and CDR2 YNNKEL (reference sequence). The CDR3 sequence is 10 residues long. The CDR3 DNA sequence: TGTGCAAGCGGGAGCCACGAGCAGTACTTC. Translation gives CASGSHEQYF.

Turning to this clonotype: A far larger clone is just one base off, so this is likely a read error. The chain has TRBV10-2 and TRBJ2-3; 9 positions match TRBD2. The CDR3 contains 15 residues. Germline assignment: CDR1 WSHSY and CDR2 SAAADI. CDR3 DNA: TGTGCCATCAGTAAGGGCGGGAGGGCCAAAGATACGCAGTATTTT. Protein sequence: CAISKGGRAKDTQYF.